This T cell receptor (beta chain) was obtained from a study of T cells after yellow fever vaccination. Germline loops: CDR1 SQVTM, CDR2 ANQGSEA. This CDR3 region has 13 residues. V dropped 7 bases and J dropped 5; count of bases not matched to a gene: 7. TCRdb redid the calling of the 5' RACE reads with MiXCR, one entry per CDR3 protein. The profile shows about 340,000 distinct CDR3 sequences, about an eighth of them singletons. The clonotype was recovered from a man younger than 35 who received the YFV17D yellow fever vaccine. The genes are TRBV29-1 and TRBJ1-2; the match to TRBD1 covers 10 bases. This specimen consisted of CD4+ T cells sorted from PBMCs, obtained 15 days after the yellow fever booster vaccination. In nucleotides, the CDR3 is TGCAGCGACGTACCGGGACAGGGGTATGGCTACACCTTC. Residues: CSDVPGQGYGYTF. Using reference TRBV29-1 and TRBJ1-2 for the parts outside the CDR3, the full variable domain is SAVISQKPSRDICQRGTSLTIQCQVDSQVTMMFWYRQQPGQSLTLIATANQGSEATYESGFVIDKFPISRPNLTFSTLTVSNMSPEDSSIYLCSDVPGQGYGYTFGSGTRLTVV.